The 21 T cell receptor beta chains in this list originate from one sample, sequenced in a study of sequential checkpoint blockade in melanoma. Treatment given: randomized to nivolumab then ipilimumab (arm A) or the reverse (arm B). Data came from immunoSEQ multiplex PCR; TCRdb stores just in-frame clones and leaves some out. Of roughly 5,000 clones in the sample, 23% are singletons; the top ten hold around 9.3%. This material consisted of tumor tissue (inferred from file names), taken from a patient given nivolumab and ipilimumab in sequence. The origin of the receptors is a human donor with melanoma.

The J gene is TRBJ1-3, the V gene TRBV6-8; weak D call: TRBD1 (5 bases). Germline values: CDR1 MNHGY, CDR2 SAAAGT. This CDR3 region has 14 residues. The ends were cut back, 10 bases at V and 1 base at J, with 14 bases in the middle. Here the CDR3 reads CAIRGVSSGNTIYF. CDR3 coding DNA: TGTGCCATCAGAGGGGTCAGTTCTGGAAACACCATATATTTT.

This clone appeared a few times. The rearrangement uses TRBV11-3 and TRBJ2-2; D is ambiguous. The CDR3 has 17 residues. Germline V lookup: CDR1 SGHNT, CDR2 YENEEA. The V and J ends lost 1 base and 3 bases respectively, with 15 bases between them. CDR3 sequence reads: CASSLGHSVPDTGELFF. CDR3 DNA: TGTGCCAGCAGCTTAGGGCACTCCGTCCCGGACACCGGGGAGCTGTTTTTT.

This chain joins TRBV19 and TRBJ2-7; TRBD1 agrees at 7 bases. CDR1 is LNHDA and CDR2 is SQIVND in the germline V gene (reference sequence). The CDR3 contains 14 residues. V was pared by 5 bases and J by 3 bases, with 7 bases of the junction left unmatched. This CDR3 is CASSPRGQFYEQYF. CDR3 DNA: TGTGCCAGTAGTCCTCGGGGACAGTTCTACGAGCAGTACTTC.

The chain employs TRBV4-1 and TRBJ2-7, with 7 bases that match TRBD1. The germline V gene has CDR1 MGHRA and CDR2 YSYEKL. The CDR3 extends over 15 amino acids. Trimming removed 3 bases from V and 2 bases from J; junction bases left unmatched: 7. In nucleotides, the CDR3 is TGCGCCAGCAGCCAGGTGACAGGGATAGCCTACGAGCAGTACTTC. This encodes CASSQVTGIAYEQYF.

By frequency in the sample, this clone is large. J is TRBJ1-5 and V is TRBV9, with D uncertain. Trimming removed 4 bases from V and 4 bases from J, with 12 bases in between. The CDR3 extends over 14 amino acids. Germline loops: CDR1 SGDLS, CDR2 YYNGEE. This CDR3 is CASSKELGNQPQHF. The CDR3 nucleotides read TGTGCCAGCAGCAAAGAATTGGGGAATCAGCCCCAGCATTTT.

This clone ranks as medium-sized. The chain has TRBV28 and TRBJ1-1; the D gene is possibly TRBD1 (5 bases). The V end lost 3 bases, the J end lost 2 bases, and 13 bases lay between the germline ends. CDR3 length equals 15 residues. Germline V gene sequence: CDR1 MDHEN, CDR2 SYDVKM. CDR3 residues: CASSFDFRANTEAFF. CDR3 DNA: TGTGCCAGCAGTTTCGATTTCAGGGCTAACACTGAAGCTTTCTTT.

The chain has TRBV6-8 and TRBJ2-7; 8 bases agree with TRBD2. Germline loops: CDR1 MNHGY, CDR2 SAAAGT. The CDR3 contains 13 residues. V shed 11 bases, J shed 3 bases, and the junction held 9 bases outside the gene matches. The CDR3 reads CASNTGGNYEQYF. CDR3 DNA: TGTGCCTCCAACACGGGGGGGAACTACGAGCAGTACTTC.

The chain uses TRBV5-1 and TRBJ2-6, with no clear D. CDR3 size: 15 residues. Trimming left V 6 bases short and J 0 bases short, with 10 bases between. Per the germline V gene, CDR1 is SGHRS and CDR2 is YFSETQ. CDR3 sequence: CASMLLPSGANVLTF. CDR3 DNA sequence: TGCGCCAGCATGCTGCTGCCCTCTGGGGCCAACGTCCTGACTTTC. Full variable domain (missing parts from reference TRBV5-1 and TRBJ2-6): KAGVTQTPRYLIKTRGQQVTLSCSPISGHRSVSWYQQTPGQGLQFLFEYFSETQRNKGNFPGRFSGRQFSNSRSEMNVSTLELGDSALYLCASMLLPSGANVLTFGAGSRLTVL.

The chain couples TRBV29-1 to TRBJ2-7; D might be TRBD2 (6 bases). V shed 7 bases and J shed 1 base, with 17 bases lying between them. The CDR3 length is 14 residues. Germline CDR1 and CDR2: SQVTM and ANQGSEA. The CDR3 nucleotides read TGCAGCGGGCGAGGAGGGGATGGGTCCTACGAGCAGTACTTC. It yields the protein CSGRGGDGSYEQYF.

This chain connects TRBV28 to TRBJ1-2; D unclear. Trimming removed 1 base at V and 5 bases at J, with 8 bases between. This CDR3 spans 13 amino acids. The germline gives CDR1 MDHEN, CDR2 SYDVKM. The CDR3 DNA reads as TGTGCCAGCAGTTTATCCATTGGTTATGGCTACACCTTC. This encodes CASSLSIGYGYTF.

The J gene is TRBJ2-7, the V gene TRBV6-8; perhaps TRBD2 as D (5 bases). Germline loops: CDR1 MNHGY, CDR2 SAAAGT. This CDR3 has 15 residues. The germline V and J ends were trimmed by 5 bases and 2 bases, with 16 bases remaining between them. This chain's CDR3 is CASSRGLPQTYEQYF. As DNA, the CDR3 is TGTGCCAGCAGTAGAGGACTGCCCCAGACCTACGAGCAGTACTTC.

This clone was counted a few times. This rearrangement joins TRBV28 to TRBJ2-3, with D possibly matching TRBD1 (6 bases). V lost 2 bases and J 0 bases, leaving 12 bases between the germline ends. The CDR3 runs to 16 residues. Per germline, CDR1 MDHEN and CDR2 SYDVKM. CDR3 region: CASSLGGHYSTDTQYF. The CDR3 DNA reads TGTGCCAGCAGTTTAGGGGGACACTATAGCACAGATACGCAGTATTTT. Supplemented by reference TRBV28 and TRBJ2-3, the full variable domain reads DVKVTQSSRYLVKRTGEKVFLECVQDMDHENMFWYRQDPGLGLRLIYFSYDVKMKEKGDIPEGYSVSREKKERFSLILESASTNQTSMYLCASSLGGHYSTDTQYFGPGTRLTVL.

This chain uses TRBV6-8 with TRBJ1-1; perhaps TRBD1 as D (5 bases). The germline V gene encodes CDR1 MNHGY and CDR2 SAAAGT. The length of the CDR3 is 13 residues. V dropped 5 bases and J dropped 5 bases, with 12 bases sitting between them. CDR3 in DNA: TGTGCCAGCAGTGACGCCGGGGGGACTGAAGCTTTCTTT. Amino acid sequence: CASSDAGGTEAFF.

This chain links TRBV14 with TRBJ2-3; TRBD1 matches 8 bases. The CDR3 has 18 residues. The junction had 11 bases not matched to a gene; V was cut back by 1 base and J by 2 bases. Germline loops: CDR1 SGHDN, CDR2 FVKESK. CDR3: CASSQALLTGGNTDTQYF. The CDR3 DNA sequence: TGTGCCAGCAGCCAAGCTTTGTTAACAGGGGGAAACACAGATACGCAGTATTTT.

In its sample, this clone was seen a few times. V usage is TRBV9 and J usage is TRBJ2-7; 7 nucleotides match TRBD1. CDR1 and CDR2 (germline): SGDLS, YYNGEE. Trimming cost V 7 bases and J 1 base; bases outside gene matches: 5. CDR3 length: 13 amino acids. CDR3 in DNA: TGTGCCAGCCAAAGACAGGGATCCTACGAGCAGTACTTC. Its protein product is CASQRQGSYEQYF.

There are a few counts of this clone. The CDR3 spells CASSLIPSGAYEQYF. As DNA, the CDR3 is TGTGCCAGCAGTTTGATCCCTAGCGGGGCCTACGAGCAGTACTTC. This chain connects TRBV28 to TRBJ2-7; 9 nucleotides line up with TRBD2. V lost 3 bases and J lost 2; bases outside the gene matches: 5. The germline V gene encodes CDR1 MDHEN and CDR2 SYDVKM. This CDR3 region has 15 residues.

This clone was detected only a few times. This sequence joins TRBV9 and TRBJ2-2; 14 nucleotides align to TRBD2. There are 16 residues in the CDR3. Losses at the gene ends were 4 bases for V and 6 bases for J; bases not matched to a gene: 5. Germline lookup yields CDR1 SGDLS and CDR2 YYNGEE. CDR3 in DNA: TGTGCCAGCAGCAAAAGGGGACTAGCGGGGGCCGGGGAGCTGTTTTTT. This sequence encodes CASSKRGLAGAGELFF.

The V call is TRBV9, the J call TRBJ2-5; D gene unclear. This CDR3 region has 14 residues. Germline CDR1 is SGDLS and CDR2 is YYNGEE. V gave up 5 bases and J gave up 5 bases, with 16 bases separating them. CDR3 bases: TGTGCCAGCAGTGAAATCCCCACAGAGGAGACCCAGTACTTC. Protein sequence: CASSEIPTEETQYF.

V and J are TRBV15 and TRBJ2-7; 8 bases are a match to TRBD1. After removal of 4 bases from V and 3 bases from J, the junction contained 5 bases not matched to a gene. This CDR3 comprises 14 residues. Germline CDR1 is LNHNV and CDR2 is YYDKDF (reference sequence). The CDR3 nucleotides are TGTGCCACCAGCACCTCCACAGGGGGCTACGAGCAGTACTTC. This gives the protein CATSTSTGGYEQYF.

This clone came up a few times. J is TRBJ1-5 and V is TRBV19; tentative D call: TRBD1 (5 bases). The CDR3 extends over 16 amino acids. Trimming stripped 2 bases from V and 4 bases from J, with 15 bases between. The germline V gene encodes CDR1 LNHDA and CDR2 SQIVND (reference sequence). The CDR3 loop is CASSIPQGFANQPQHF. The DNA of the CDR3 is TGTGCCAGTAGTATACCCCAGGGTTTTGCAAATCAGCCCCAGCATTTT.

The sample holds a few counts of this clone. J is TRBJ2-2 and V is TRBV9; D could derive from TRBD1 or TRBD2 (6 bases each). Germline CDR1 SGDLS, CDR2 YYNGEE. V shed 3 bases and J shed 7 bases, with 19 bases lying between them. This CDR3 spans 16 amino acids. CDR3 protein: CASSAQGRREGGELFF. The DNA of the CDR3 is TGTGCCAGCAGCGCCCAGGGGAGGCGGGAAGGCGGGGAGCTGTTTTTT.